One and the same sample provided the 7 T cell receptor beta chains below, sequenced in a study of CXCR3-negative and CXCR3-positive naive CD8 T cells. Findings and caveats of the study: Naive cells positive for CXCR3 carried more hydrophobic TRB CDR3s than CXCR3-negative ones.

UMI labels and 5' RACE were used to prepare the TRB cDNA libraries. TCRdb reprocessed the 5' RACE reads and stores each CDR3 protein as one record, lacking DNA. This sample carries around 80,000 distinct CDR3 sequences, with 0.62% going to the ten biggest clones. Their antigens remain unidentified. Sequencing was done on a sample of naive CXCR3+ CD8+ T cells from blood. Subset in this sample: CD45RO-CCR7+CD27+CD95- naive CD8+ T cells expressing CXCR3 (TNR3+). These TCRs come from a human donor in good health. Some clones in this sample may be carry-over from other donors' samples.

The chain employs TRBV5-6 and TRBJ2-2. Per the germline V gene, CDR1 is SGHDT and CDR2 is YYEEEE. This CDR3 is 13 amino acids long. CDR3 protein: CASTPPNTGELFF.

The chain employs TRBV24-1 and TRBJ2-7. The germline V gene encodes CDR1 KGHDR and CDR2 SFDVKD. The CDR3 sequence is 13 residues long. This CDR3 reads CATSDFDTYEQYF.

The rearrangement joins TRBV7-8 to TRBJ2-5. Germline V CDR1 and CDR2: SGHVS, FQNEAQ. This CDR3 contains 14 residues. This CDR3 reads CASSLDLGSETQYF.

The genes are TRBV10-3 and TRBJ2-7; TCRdb picks TRBD1, but there is no DNA to check that call. CDR1 ENHRY and CDR2 SYGVKD come from the germline V gene. This CDR3 has 12 amino acids. This chain's CDR3 is CAISDRYYEQYF.

The genes are TRBV12-3 or TRBV12-4 and TRBJ2-1; TCRdb reports TRBD2, a call that lacks DNA to check it against. CDR3 length: 14 residues. Here the CDR3 reads CDSSGGLAPDEQFF.

The rearrangement joins TRBV2 to TRBJ2-1; as DNA is missing, the TRBD1 call by TCRdb cannot be tested. The CDR3 covers 14 residues. CDR1 and CDR2 (germline): SNHLY, FYNNEI. CDR3: CASSPFQGSNEQFF.

The chain joins TRBV10-3 to TRBJ2-3; the TRBD2 assignment by TCRdb is unverifiable without DNA. Germline V lookup: CDR1 ENHRY, CDR2 SYGVKD. The CDR3 runs 18 residues. CDR3 residues: CAISEVPSGSQGADTRYF.